The following is a T cell receptor (beta chain) sequence with its context. A much larger clone differs by one base, so this may be a read error. This sample is drawn from a study of regulatory T cells in long-lasting Graves disease. Noted time point: persistent/refractory GD, antithyroid drugs over 5 years with positive TRAb. Isolated PBMC RNA provided the starting material for the TCR library. Arm-PCR with iRepertoire HTBI primers amplified the CDR3 regions for these TCR beta libraries. Via MiXCR, TCRdb re-called the multiplex PCR reads, giving one row per CDR3 protein. In the table there are 400,000 to 450,000 distinct CDR3 sequences, 23% of which are singletons. Germline values: CDR1 SGHRS, CDR2 YFSETQ. Trimming pared 4 bases from V and 5 bases from J, leaving 9 bases between. This CDR3 region has 12 residues.

The material was peripheral blood mononuclear cells (PBMCs), obtained when the disease was refractory, from a patient treated with antithyroid drugs. The genes are TRBV5-1 and TRBJ1-2; D gene uncertain. This receptor was obtained from a female donor with Graves disease. The CDR3 nucleotides are TGCGCCAGCAGCGGGGAGACGTATGGCTACACCTTC. It codes for CASSGETYGYTF.